This TCR beta chain was sequenced for a study of molecular identifiers for immune sequencing clone quantification. TCRdb ran MiXCR on the PCR reads and lists one entry per CDR3 protein. The sample records under 800,000 distinct CDR3 sequences, roughly 23% being singletons. This clonotype was seen at least ten times. This sequence was found in a human donor in good health. Some libraries in this study had Jurkat cell RNA spiked in. The sequenced sample was naive CD8+ T cells from blood, with Jurkat cell RNA spiked in. Subset given: FACS-sorted CD8+CD4-CCR7+CD45RA+ naive T cells.

The CDR3 sequence is CASSQYTGGGYEQYF. For the CDR3, the DNA is TGTGCCAGCAGCCAATATACAGGGGGCGGATACGAGCAGTACTTC. The V call is TRBV14, the J call TRBJ2-7, with 9 bases that match TRBD1. Germline CDR1 is SGHDN and CDR2 is FVKESK. This CDR3 is 15 amino acids long. Unmatched junction bases numbered 6, after V lost 2 bases and J lost 4 bases.